These T cell receptor beta chains were read from a single sample in a study of Ad26.COV2.S vaccination and SARS-CoV-2 variants. The table came from immunoSEQ multiplex PCR; TCRdb's copy has only in-frame clones and leaves some out. The sample comprises some 520,000 clones, approximately 90% of which are singletons, and around 13% rests with the top ten. The material was peripheral blood, obtained in a trial of Ad26.COV2.S vaccine versus placebo. Receptors were obtained from a person aged 18-60 years who received the Ad26.COV2.S COVID-19 vaccine or a placebo. Each CDR3 is given with its conserved first and last residue. A D gene is named only where the DNA matches it firmly. Size tells how often a clone was seen (once, few, many) or the class of an expanded clone, and some rows leave it out.

clone size	CDR3 length	V gene	D gene	J gene	CDR3 protein	CDR3 DNA
NA	10	TRBV25-1	NA	TRBJ1-4	CASSAGRLFF	TGTGCCAGCAGTGCCGGGAGACTGTTTTTT
NA	18	TRBV6-6	TRBD1	TRBJ1-5	CASSPRGGQVNSNQPQHF	TGTGCCAGCAGTCCCCGCGGCGGACAGGTCAATAGCAATCAGCCCCAGCATTTT
NA	15	TRBV6-6	NA	TRBJ1-5	CASSFLGKIGQPQHF	TGTGCCAGCAGTTTTCTTGGCAAAATAGGTCAGCCCCAGCATTTT
once	15	TRBV27	NA	TRBJ2-3	CASSLGQTSTDTQYF	TGTGCCAGCAGTTTAGGGCAGACATCCACAGATACGCAGTATTTT
NA	16	TRBV30	TRBD2	TRBJ2-3	CAWTGGQLAGPDTQYF	TGTGCCTGGACTGGAGGGCAACTAGCGGGACCAGATACGCAGTATTTT
NA	13	TRBV29-1	TRBD2	TRBJ2-7	CSVESSGTYEQYF	TGCAGCGTTGAGTCTAGCGGGACCTACGAGCAGTACTTC
NA	17	TRBV5-4	TRBD1	TRBJ2-2	CASSLVPGQGPTGELFF	TGTGCCAGCAGCTTGGTCCCTGGACAGGGGCCCACCGGGGAGCTGTTTTTT
NA	17	TRBV27	TRBD1	TRBJ1-1	CASSFLRDRGLNTEAFF	TGTGCCAGCAGTTTCCTCCGGGACAGGGGACTGAACACTGAAGCTTTCTTT
NA	15	TRBV10-1	TRBD1	TRBJ2-7	CASSEGQGVPYEQYF	TGCGCCAGCAGTGAGGGACAGGGGGTACCTTACGAGCAGTACTTC
NA	15	TRBV6-5	TRBD1	TRBJ2-7	CASRGQARGVYEQYF	TGTGCCAGCAGGGGACAGGCCCGAGGAGTCTACGAGCAGTACTTC
NA	15	TRBV5-4	TRBD1	TRBJ1-5	CASSWDRDGNQPQHF	TGTGCCAGCAGCTGGGACAGGGATGGCAATCAGCCCCAGCATTTT
NA	14	TRBV7-2	NA	TRBJ1-5	CASSLGGVLRPQHF	TGTGCCAGCAGCTTAGGGGGGGTACTCCGGCCCCAGCATTTT
NA	16	TRBV5-5	NA	TRBJ1-1	CASSPILGGMNTEAFF	TGTGCCAGCAGCCCAATCCTCGGGGGCATGAACACTGAAGCTTTCTTT
NA	15	TRBV18	NA	TRBJ2-1	CASSPSRGPYNEQFF	TGTGCCAGCTCACCGTCGAGGGGCCCCTACAATGAGCAGTTCTTC
NA	14	TRBV30	NA	TRBJ2-7	CAWGVGALTGEQYF	TGTGCCTGGGGGGTCGGGGCCTTGACAGGCGAGCAGTACTTC
NA	11	TRBV6-5	NA	TRBJ2-1	CASGRYNEQFF	TGTGCCAGCGGGCGTTACAATGAGCAGTTCTTC
many	16	TRBV28	NA	TRBJ1-5	CASWRVRGIPNQPQHF	TGTGCCAGCTGGAGGGTAAGGGGCATCCCCAATCAGCCCCAGCATTTT
NA	16	TRBV7-2	NA	TRBJ2-3	CASSLRRAGSTDTQYF	TGTGCCAGCAGCCTCCGCCGAGCGGGTAGCACAGATACGCAGTATTTT
many	14	TRBV6-2/TRBV6-3	NA	TRBJ1-1	CASSKRPPHCEAFF	TGTGCCAGCAGCAAACGACCTCCACATTGCGAAGCTTTCTTT
NA	12	TRBV5-6	NA	TRBJ2-2	CASRAFGGELFF	TGTGCCAGCAGGGCTTTTGGCGGGGAGCTGTTTTTT
NA	13	TRBV27	TRBD2	TRBJ2-1	CASSIIPGLLQFF	TGTGCCAGCAGCATCATCCCGGGACTACTACAGTTCTTC
once	15	TRBV5-4	NA	TRBJ2-7	CASSKDQKSSYEQYF	TGTGCCAGCAGCAAGGACCAGAAAAGCTCCTACGAGCAGTACTTC
NA	13	TRBV28	NA	TRBJ1-2	CASSLTGVYGYTF	TGTGCCAGCAGTTTGACAGGCGTCTATGGCTACACCTTC
many	13	TRBV28	NA	TRBJ1-2	CASSSDSEGGYTF	TGTGCCAGCAGTTCCGACTCCGAGGGTGGCTACACCTTC
NA	12	TRBV6-5	NA	TRBJ1-2	CASKGTVYGYTF	TGTGCCAGCAAGGGAACAGTATATGGCTACACCTTC
NA	16	TRBV4-1	TRBD1	TRBJ2-1	CASSQSTGTVINEQFF	TGCGCCAGCAGCCAAAGTACCGGGACAGTTATCAATGAGCAGTTCTTC
NA	13	TRBV27	NA	TRBJ2-7	CASSLGSPYEQYF	TGTGCCAGCAGTTTGGGCAGTCCGTACGAGCAGTACTTC
NA	15	TRBV5-1	NA	TRBJ2-5	CASSLRGTHQETQYF	TGCGCCAGCAGCTTGCGGGGGACCCACCAAGAGACCCAGTACTTC
once	15	TRBV5-6	NA	TRBJ2-5	CASSLGWTGEETQYF	TGTGCCAGCAGCCTGGGGTGGACCGGCGAAGAGACCCAGTACTTC
few	11	TRBV5-1	NA	TRBJ2-7	CASSLGYEQYF	TGCGCCAGCAGCTTGGGTTACGAGCAGTACTTC
once	16	TRBV5-1	TRBD2	TRBJ2-1	CASSLGPSGRGSEQFF	TGCGCCAGCAGCTTGGGTCCTAGCGGGAGGGGTAGTGAGCAGTTCTTC
NA	15	TRBV3-1/TRBV3-2	TRBD1	TRBJ1-2	CASSQEGGASHGYTF	TGTGCCAGCAGCCAAGAAGGGGGCGCAAGTCATGGCTACACCTTC
NA	18	TRBV4-3	TRBD2	TRBJ2-1	CASSQDLGGRASYNEQFF	TGCGCCAGCAGCCAAGATCTTGGGGGGAGGGCCTCCTACAATGAGCAGTTCTTC
NA	14	TRBV28	TRBD1	TRBJ1-6	CASSSGQGASPLHF	TGTGCCAGCAGTTCCGGACAGGGGGCTTCACCCCTCCACTTT
once	14	TRBV3-1/TRBV3-2	NA	TRBJ2-3	CASSIKTYTDTQYF	TGTGCCAGCAGCATCAAAACCTACACAGATACGCAGTATTTT
NA	15	TRBV7-3	NA	TRBJ2-1	CASSLEVRPNNEQFF	TGTGCCAGCAGCTTAGAGGTCCGGCCGAACAATGAGCAGTTCTTC
NA	15	TRBV3-1/TRBV3-2	NA	TRBJ2-1	CASSQGGLPGDEQFF	TGTGCCAGCAGCCAAGGGGGACTGCCTGGGGATGAGCAGTTCTTC
NA	14	TRBV29-1	NA	TRBJ1-1	CSVGTGTRDTEAFF	TGCAGCGTTGGTACAGGGACTCGGGACACTGAAGCTTTCTTT
NA	14	TRBV11-2	NA	TRBJ2-5	CASSPRSGSETQYF	TGTGCCAGCAGCCCTAGGTCAGGGTCGGAGACCCAGTACTTC
NA	12	TRBV12-3/TRBV12-4	NA	TRBJ1-1	CASGDGNTEAFF	TGTGCCAGCGGAGACGGGAACACTGAAGCTTTCTTT
NA	12	TRBV7-2	NA	TRBJ2-7	CASSYVGAAEYF	TGTGCCAGCAGCTACGTGGGGGCGGCCGAGTACTTC
NA	12	TRBV7-7	NA	TRBJ2-5	CALRDLQETQYF	TGTGCCCTCCGGGACTTACAAGAGACCCAGTACTTC
NA	12	TRBV24-1	TRBD2	TRBJ2-5	CATGREGETQYF	TGTGCCACCGGGCGGGAGGGAGAGACCCAGTACTTC
few	12	TRBV14	NA	TRBJ2-7	CASSQAGVRQYF	TGTGCCAGCAGCCAAGCGGGGGTTCGGCAGTACTTC
NA	15	TRBV7-7	TRBD2	TRBJ2-7	CASSLASGTSYEQYF	TGTGCCAGCAGCTTAGCGAGCGGGACTAGCTACGAGCAGTACTTC
NA	15	TRBV7-6	NA	TRBJ1-6	CASSLGEDHNSPLHF	TGTGCCAGCAGCTTAGGGGAGGACCATAATTCACCCCTCCACTTT